Following are 21 T cell receptor beta chains from one sample sequenced in a study of blood T cells in healthy people across ages. A second PCR of about 7 to 11 cycles used a sample-barcoded 5' primer and a J-beta primer mix. TCRdb itself ran the 5' RACE reads through MiXCR, one entry per CDR3 protein. The table shows about 1,400,000 distinct CDR3 sequences, with around 59% occurring only once. Sequenced input: blood. The receptors were sampled from a man between 18 and 29 years old in good health.

The chain recombines TRBV2 with TRBJ2-5; D might be TRBD2 (6 bases). The CDR3 is 15 amino acids. Germline V gene sequence: CDR1 SNHLY, CDR2 FYNNEI. V lost 4 bases to trimming and J lost 5 bases, with 17 bases between them. As DNA, the CDR3 is TGTGCCAGCAGTGGCCGGGACTCCCTCACGGAGACCCAGTACTTC. Translation gives CASSGRDSLTETQYF.

V and J are TRBV27 and TRBJ1-2; TRBD1 might be the D (6 bases). With 6 bases removed from V and 0 bases from J, the gap between germline ends came to 23 bases. Germline V gives CDR1 MNHEY, CDR2 SMNVEV (reference sequence). The CDR3 has 18 amino acids. Here the CDR3 reads CASRSGAQVLLANYGYTF. In nucleotides, the CDR3 is TGTGCCAGCAGGTCAGGGGCCCAGGTCCTCCTAGCTAACTATGGCTACACCTTC.

The chain links TRBV4-2 to TRBJ2-1; TRBD1 matches at 10 bases. The length of the CDR3 is 15 residues. With V trimmed by 3 bases and J by 6 bases, 5 bases remained unmatched. Germline values: CDR1 LGHNA, CDR2 YNFKEQ. The CDR3: CASSQGTGEGNEQFF. The CDR3 coding sequence is TGTGCCAGCAGCCAGGGGACAGGGGAGGGCAATGAGCAGTTCTTC.

The J gene is TRBJ1-2, the V gene TRBV27; D possibly corresponds to TRBD1 (5 bases). From germline, CDR1 is MNHEY and CDR2 SMNVEV (reference sequence). The CDR3 has 12 amino acids. V lost 8 bases to trimming and J lost 8 bases, with 15 bases between them. The CDR3 is CASGNPGDGYTF. The CDR3 bases are TGTGCCAGCGGTAATCCTGGGGACGGCTACACCTTC.

At least ten counts were recorded for this clonotype. This chain joins TRBV2 and TRBJ2-7, with D uncertain. The CDR3 consists of 12 residues. Trimming pared 0 bases from V and 12 bases from J, leaving 12 bases between. Germline CDR1 and CDR2: SNHLY and FYNNEI. The CDR3 sequence: CASSEAPRGSYF. CDR3 bases: TGTGCCAGCAGTGAAGCGCCCCGCGGATCGTACTTC.

This chain joins TRBV20-1 and TRBJ1-5; 7 nucleotides align to TRBD1. CDR1 DFQATT and CDR2 SNEGSKA come from the germline V gene (reference sequence). The CDR3 spans 14 residues. V was clipped by 6 bases and J by 0 bases; unmatched bases: 5. In DNA, the CDR3 is TGCAGTGCAGCGACAGGGAATAGCAATCAGCCCCAGCATTTT. The encoded protein is CSAATGNSNQPQHF.

The gene calls are TRBV12-3 or TRBV12-4 and TRBJ2-3; 7 bases fit TRBD2. The junction had 1 base not matched to a gene; V was cut back by 1 base and J by 6 bases. The CDR3 extends over 13 amino acids. The CDR3 DNA is TGTGCCAGCAGTTTAGATAGCGGGGATACGCAGTATTTT. It translates to CASSLDSGDTQYF.

The V and J genes are TRBV20-1 and TRBJ2-3; the match to TRBD2 covers 7 bases. The V segment lost 1 base and the J segment 5 bases; nucleotides outside the gene matches: 9. The CDR3 covers 15 residues. Germline V gene lookup returns CDR1 DFQATT and CDR2 SNEGSKA (reference sequence). The CDR3 coding sequence is TGCAGTGCTAGAGGTGAGCGGGATCTTCGAGATACGCAGTATTTT. Its protein is CSARGERDLRDTQYF.

V and J are TRBV20-1 and TRBJ2-7; D remains ambiguous. The CDR3 sequence is 11 residues long. Germline V gives CDR1 DFQATT, CDR2 SNEGSKA (reference sequence). V was cut by 5 bases and J by 4 bases, with 9 bases left in between. The CDR3 DNA reads as TGCAGTGCTCCCAAAGGTTACGAGCAGTACTTC. This codes for CSAPKGYEQYF.

The rearrangement links TRBV3-1 to TRBJ2-7, with D uncertain. This CDR3 has 14 residues. Germline CDR1 and CDR2: LGHDT and YNNKEL (reference sequence). V lost 2 bases and J lost 3, with 11 bases in between. CDR3 nucleotide sequence: TGTGCCAGCAGCCAAAATGTCGGAATCTACGAGCAGTACTTC. Its translation is CASSQNVGIYEQYF.

The rearrangement uses TRBV7-9 and TRBJ2-5; D might be TRBD1 or TRBD2, each matching 5 bases. Near its end, the DNA agrees better with TRBJ2-7, so the J call may be wrong. Germline V lookup: CDR1 SEHNR, CDR2 FQNEAQ (reference sequence). The length of the CDR3 is 14 residues. The CDR3 sequence: CASSLVGAGNEQYF. DNA of the CDR3: TGTGCCAGCAGCTTAGTAGGGGCCGGGAACGAGCAGTACTTC.

This CDR3 reads CASSLHGGQGGQPQHF. CDR3 DNA: TGTGCCAGCAGTTTACATGGGGGACAGGGAGGCCAGCCCCAGCATTTT. This chain joins TRBV28 and TRBJ1-5; 9 bases are shared with TRBD1. In germline, CDR1 is MDHEN, CDR2 SYDVKM. V was clipped by 2 bases and J by 7 bases; unmatched bases: 9. The CDR3 consists of 16 residues.

The rearrangement joins TRBV6-5 to TRBJ2-2; tentative D call: TRBD2 (5 bases). Germline-derived CDR1 and CDR2 are MNHEY and SVGAGI. With 5 bases removed from V and 5 bases from J, the gap between germline ends came to 9 bases. This CDR3 is 13 amino acids long. DNA of the CDR3: TGTGCCAGCAGTAAGGAGGCGACCGGGGAGCTGTTTTTT. This translates into CASSKEATGELFF.

The V gene is TRBV5-6, the J gene TRBJ2-1, with D unclear. V was clipped by 3 bases and J by 4 bases, with 8 bases between them. Germline V gives CDR1 SGHDT, CDR2 YYEEEE. CDR3 size: 13 residues. The DNA for the CDR3 is TGTGCCAGCAGCTATCGACGTTACAATGAGCAGTTCTTC. Protein: CASSYRRYNEQFF. The whole variable domain, filled in from reference TRBV5-6 and TRBJ2-1, reads DAGVTQSPTHLIKTRGQQVTLRCSPKSGHDTVSWYQQALGQGPQFIFQYYEEEERQRGNFPDRFSGHQFPNYSSELNVNALLLGDSALYLCASSYRRYNEQFFGPGTRLTVL.

This clonotype was picked up a small number of times. V gene TRBV12-3 or TRBV12-4 combines with J gene TRBJ2-7; a weak D match, TRBD2 (6 bases). V shed 8 bases and J shed 6 bases, with 20 bases lying between them. The CDR3 spans 14 residues. CDR3 loop: CASSDPGVRGEQYF. DNA of the CDR3: TGTGCCAGCTCAGACCCGGGGGTAAGGGGCGAGCAGTACTTC.

The chain combines TRBV30 with TRBJ2-4, with D hard to call. The end of the DNA aligns better with TRBJ2-1, so the J call may be wrong. The CDR3 runs 12 residues. CDR1 is GTSNPN and CDR2 is SVGIG in the germline V gene (reference sequence). The CDR3 bases are TGTGCCTGGAAATTAGATGGAAACATTCAGTTCTTC. It specifies CAWKLDGNIQFF.

This clonotype was seen only once. J is TRBJ2-3 and V is TRBV7-9, with 10 positions matching TRBD2. The V gene end was trimmed by 10 bases and the J gene end by 6 bases; junction bases not matched to a gene: 16. Germline V gives CDR1 SEHNR, CDR2 FQNEAQ (reference sequence). CDR3 length equals 16 residues. CDR3 residues: CAIHKGASGSPDTQYF. CDR3 DNA sequence: TGTGCCATCCACAAAGGGGCTAGCGGGAGCCCCGATACGCAGTATTTT.

A few counts support this clonotype. The chain joins TRBV6-6 to TRBJ2-5, with 11 bases lining up with TRBD2. The DNA end is a closer match to TRBJ2-7, so the J assignment may be wrong. This CDR3 is built from 16 residues. Germline V lookup: CDR1 MNHNY, CDR2 SVGAGI (reference sequence). CDR3 bases: TGTGCCAGCAGTACCCTGGGACTAGCGGTAACCTACGAGCAGTACTTC. The encoded protein is CASSTLGLAVTYEQYF.

V gene TRBV21-1 combines with J gene TRBJ1-2; the D call TRBD1 from the table was never checked on the DNA. TRBV21-1 is classified as a pseudogene. The CDR3 spans 12 residues. The CDR3 DNA reads as TGTGCCAGGAAAAGGGGGCAGAATGGCTACACCTTC. Translated, it gives CARKRGQNGYTF.

DNA of the CDR3: TGTGCCAGCAGCCCCAAGGTGCGGGGGTACGAGCAGTACTTC. Amino acids: CASSPKVRGYEQYF. The chain has TRBV27 and TRBJ2-7; 7 bases match TRBD2. CDR3 length: 14 amino acids. Germline-derived CDR1 and CDR2 are MNHEY and SMNVEV (reference sequence). Unmatched junction bases numbered 9, after V lost 6 bases and J lost 4 bases.

This clonotype was recorded only once. The CDR3 is CASSHMGLGNTEAFF. The DNA for the CDR3 is TGCGCCAGCAGCCATATGGGGCTGGGGAACACTGAAGCTTTCTTT. The rearrangement uses TRBV4-1 and TRBJ1-1; possibly TRBD1 for D (5 bases). Trimming shortened V by 3 bases and J by 1 base, and 12 bases separated the two germline ends. The CDR3 totals 15 residues. Germline CDR1 and CDR2: MGHRA and YSYEKL.